These 19 T cell receptor beta chains originate from one sample sequenced in a study of cytomegalovirus exposure and HLA in healthy donors. This PCR relied on a set of 60 Vbeta primers and 13 Jbeta primers. Data came from immunoSEQ multiplex PCR; TCRdb stores just in-frame clones and leaves some out. Of more than 75,000 clones in the sample, roughly 85% were seen once. The sample comprised PBMCs. The receptors here all came from a man aged 25 to 40 in good health and CMV-seronegative.

This chain connects TRBV11-2 to TRBJ2-3; 11 nucleotides line up with TRBD2. The germline CDR1 and CDR2 sequences are SGHAT and FQNNGV. The J segment lost 0 bases and the V segment lost 5 bases, leaving 4 bases of the junction unmatched. The CDR3 loop spans 16 amino acids. DNA of the CDR3: TGTGCCAGCAGCCAGACTAGCGGGGTTAGCACAGATACGCAGTATTTT. It yields the protein CASSQTSGVSTDTQYF.

The V call is TRBV11-3, the J call TRBJ1-1, with D unclear. V dropped 1 base and J dropped 5 bases, with 5 bases sitting between them. Germline CDR1 SGHNT, CDR2 YENEEA. The CDR3 contains 12 residues. DNA for the CDR3: TGTGCCAGCAGCTTAGGGGAGACTGAAGCTTTCTTT. Protein product: CASSLGETEAFF.

The rearrangement links TRBV27 to TRBJ2-1; 8 bases match TRBD2. CDR3 length: 14 amino acids. The junction had 11 bases not matched to a gene; V was cut back by 10 bases and J by 6 bases. Germline V gene sequence: CDR1 MNHEY, CDR2 SMNVEV (reference sequence). The CDR3, as DNA: TGTGCCATCTCGAAGAGCGGGAGAAGCAATGAGCAGTTCTTC. Translation gives CAISKSGRSNEQFF.

This rearrangement joins TRBV5-4 to TRBJ2-5; a possible D gene is TRBD2 (6 bases). The CDR3 loop spans 13 amino acids. CDR1 is SGHNT and CDR2 is YYREEE in the germline V gene (reference sequence). V lost 0 bases, J lost 7 bases, and 10 bases lay in between. CDR3 region: CASSLVGGGTQYF. In DNA, the CDR3 is TGTGCCAGCAGCTTGGTCGGGGGAGGGACCCAGTACTTC.

The chain recombines TRBV7-9 with TRBJ1-1; the D is unclear. V was clipped by 6 bases and J by 8 bases, with 16 bases between them. Germline CDR1 is SEHNR and CDR2 is FQNEAQ (reference sequence). The CDR3 is 13 residues long. The CDR3 DNA reads TGTGCCAGCAGACCCCACGCTGAGCTAGAAGCTTTCTTT. It encodes CASRPHAELEAFF.

The V gene is TRBV6-4, the J gene TRBJ2-1; 8 nucleotides line up with TRBD1. The CDR3 is made up of 14 amino acids. Germline V lookup: CDR1 MRHNA, CDR2 SNTAGT. Unmatched junction bases numbered 8, after V lost 5 bases and J lost 8 bases. The CDR3: CASSPGGGIYEQFF. CDR3 DNA sequence: TGTGCCAGCAGTCCAGGGGGCGGTATCTATGAGCAGTTCTTC.

Remarks on this clone: An end of the junction differs from the germline gene, which may be a read error. The chain couples TRBV7-7 to TRBJ2-2, with 8 bases identical to TRBD2. Per the germline V gene, CDR1 is SSHAT and CDR2 is FNYEAQ (reference sequence). CDR3 length equals 13 residues. CDR3 bases: TGTGCTAGCAGCTTGAGCGGGAGTGGGGAGCTGTTTTTT. Its protein product is CASSLSGSGELFF.

The chain recombines TRBV6-6 with TRBJ1-4; D call uncertain. V lost 2 bases, J lost 8 bases, and 18 bases lay in between. CDR1 MNHNY and CDR2 SVGAGI come from the germline V gene (reference sequence). The CDR3 covers 16 residues. The CDR3 spells CASSYNMGAGREKLFF. In DNA, the CDR3 is TGTGCCAGCAGTTACAATATGGGCGCGGGGAGGGAAAAACTGTTTTTT.

The CDR3 loop reads CASSLDRNEQFF. The CDR3 coding sequence is TGTGCCAGCAGCTTAGATCGGAATGAGCAGTTCTTC. The rearrangement uses TRBV11-2 and TRBJ2-1, with D hard to call. Trimming took 0 bases from V and 7 from J, leaving 4 bases between them. Germline-derived CDR1 and CDR2 are SGHAT and FQNNGV. There are 12 residues in the CDR3.

This clone was seen only a few times. The J gene is TRBJ1-1, the V gene TRBV5-5, with TRBD1 identical over 9 bases. This CDR3 region has 16 residues. V dropped 3 bases and J dropped 4; count of bases not matched to a gene: 10. The germline V gene encodes CDR1 SGHKS and CDR2 YYEKEE (reference sequence). The CDR3 bases are TGTGCCAGCAGCTCAGGCCCGGGACAGGGAGTCACTGAAGCTTTCTTT. Translated, it gives CASSSGPGQGVTEAFF.

The chain employs TRBV5-4 and TRBJ1-5; 7 positions agree with TRBD1. CDR3 length equals 14 residues. V was pared by 2 bases and J by 3 bases, with 2 bases of the junction left unmatched. Germline CDR1 is SGHNT and CDR2 is YYREEE (reference sequence). The CDR3 coding sequence is TGTGCCAGCAGCTTACAGGGGTCCAATCAGCCCCAGCATTTT. It is translated as CASSLQGSNQPQHF.

A single count supports this clone. The chain carries TRBV5-1 and TRBJ2-1; 7 bases are a match to TRBD2. CDR1 is SGHRS, CDR2 YFSETQ, per germline. The CDR3 spans 13 residues. J was trimmed by 8 bases and V by 4 bases; bases with no gene match: 6. The DNA of the CDR3 is TGCGCCAGCAGCAAGACGGCGGGGGATGAGCAGTTCTTC. The encoded protein is CASSKTAGDEQFF.

This clone was observed a single time. V usage is TRBV25-1 and J usage is TRBJ2-7; a weak D match, TRBD1 (6 bases). The V end lost 8 bases, the J end lost 0 bases, and 11 bases lay between the germline ends. Germline V CDR1 and CDR2: MGHDK, SYGVNS. The CDR3 consists of 13 residues. This chain's CDR3 is CASGRQDSYEQYF. CDR3 nucleotides: TGTGCCAGCGGAAGACAGGACTCCTACGAGCAGTACTTC.

Concerning this clone itself: Other DNA variants within this sample encode the same CDR3. The rearrangement links TRBV9 to TRBJ2-2; 9 bases align to TRBD2. Trimming took 0 bases from V and 4 from J; bases not matched to a gene: 4. The CDR3 totals 16 residues. Germline V gene data show CDR1 as SGDLS and CDR2 as YYNGEE. Here the CDR3 reads CASSVGASGATGELFF. The CDR3 coding sequence is TGTGCCAGCAGCGTAGGGGCTAGCGGGGCCACCGGGGAGCTGTTTTTT.

V usage is TRBV28 and J usage is TRBJ2-5, with TRBD2 as a possible D gene (7 bases). V lost 6 bases to trimming and J lost 2 bases, with 13 bases between them. Germline V CDR1 and CDR2: MDHEN, SYDVKM. This CDR3 is 14 amino acids long. Here the CDR3 reads CASRRGPWQETQYF. The CDR3 DNA reads as TGTGCCAGCAGGCGGGGGCCCTGGCAAGAGACCCAGTACTTC.

The rearrangement joins TRBV9 to TRBJ1-2; maybe TRBD1 (5 bases). CDR1 SGDLS and CDR2 YYNGEE come from the germline V gene. CDR3 length: 13 residues. V dropped 0 bases and J dropped 2 bases, with 5 bases sitting between them. CDR3 DNA sequence: TGTGCCAGCAGCGTAGAGGGGAACTATGGCTACACCTTC. Its translation is CASSVEGNYGYTF. The complete variable domain, with remaining parts taken from reference TRBV9 and TRBJ1-2, reads DSGVTQTPKHLITATGQRVTLRCSPRSGDLSVYWYQQSLDQGLQFLIQYYNGEERAKGNILERFSAQQFPDLHSELNLSSLELGDSALYFCASSVEGNYGYTFGSGTRLTVV.

In this sample, this clone turned up a few times. V gene TRBV5-4 combines with J gene TRBJ1-2, with 10 bases identical to TRBD1. The germline V gene has CDR1 SGHNT and CDR2 YYREEE (reference sequence). With V trimmed by 3 bases and J by 6 bases, 5 bases remained unmatched. The CDR3 consists of 14 residues. Here the CDR3 DNA reads TGTGCCAGCAGCTCCACCGGGACAGGGGATGGCTACACCTTC. It is translated as CASSSTGTGDGYTF.

The CDR3 region has the DNA TGTGCCAGCAGCATCGGCGGGAGCACAGATACGCAGTATTTT. Its protein product is CASSIGGSTDTQYF. The gene calls are TRBV7-2 and TRBJ2-3, with a tentative D call TRBD2 (5 bases). The CDR3 sequence is 14 residues long. Germline CDR1 reads SGHTA; CDR2 reads FQGNSA. The V and J ends lost 5 bases and 0 bases respectively, with 9 bases between them.

This rearrangement joins TRBV9 to TRBJ2-7, with D maybe TRBD1 (6 bases). This CDR3 is built from 14 residues. Trimming left V 4 bases short and J 3 bases short, with 14 bases between. The germline CDR1 and CDR2 sequences are SGDLS and YYNGEE. CDR3 sequence reads: CASSPRQENYEQYF. The CDR3 DNA reads as TGTGCCAGCAGCCCCCGACAGGAGAACTACGAGCAGTACTTC.